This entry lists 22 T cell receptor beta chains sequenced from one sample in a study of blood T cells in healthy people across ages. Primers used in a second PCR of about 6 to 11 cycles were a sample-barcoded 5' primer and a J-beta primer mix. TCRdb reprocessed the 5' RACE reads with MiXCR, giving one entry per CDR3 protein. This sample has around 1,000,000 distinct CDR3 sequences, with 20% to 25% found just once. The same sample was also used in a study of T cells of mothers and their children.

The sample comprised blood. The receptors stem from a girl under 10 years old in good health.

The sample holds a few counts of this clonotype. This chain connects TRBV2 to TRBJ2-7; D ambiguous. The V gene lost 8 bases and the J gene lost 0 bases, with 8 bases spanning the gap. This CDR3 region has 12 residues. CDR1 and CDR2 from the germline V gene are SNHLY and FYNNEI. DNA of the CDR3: TGTGCCAGCCGGAGCCTCTCCTACGAGCAGTACTTC. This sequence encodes CASRSLSYEQYF. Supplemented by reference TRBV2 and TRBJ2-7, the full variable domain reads EPEVTQTPSHQVTQMGQEVILRCVPISNHLYFYWYRQILGQKVEFLVSFYNNEISEKSEIFDDQFSVERPDGSNFTLKIRSTKLEDSAMYFCASRSLSYEQYFGPGTRLTVT.

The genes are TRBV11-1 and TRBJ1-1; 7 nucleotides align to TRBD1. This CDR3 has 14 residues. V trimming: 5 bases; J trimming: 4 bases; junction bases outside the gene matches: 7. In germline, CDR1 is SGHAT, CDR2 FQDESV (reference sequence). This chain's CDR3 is CASSIIHRGTEAFF. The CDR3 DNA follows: TGTGCCAGCAGCATAATACACAGGGGCACTGAAGCTTTCTTT.

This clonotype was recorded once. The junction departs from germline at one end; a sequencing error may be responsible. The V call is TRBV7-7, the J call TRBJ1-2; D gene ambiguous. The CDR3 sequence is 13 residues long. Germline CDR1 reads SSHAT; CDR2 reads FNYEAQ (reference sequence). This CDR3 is CASSPLWAYGYTF. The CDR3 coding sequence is TGTGCTAGCAGCCCGCTATGGGCCTATGGCTACACCTTC. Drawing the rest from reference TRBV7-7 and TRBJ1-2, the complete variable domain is GAGVSQSPRYKVTKRGQDVTLRCDPISSHATLYWYQQALGQGPEFLTYFNYEAQPDKSGLPSDRFSAERPEGSISTLTIQRTEQRDSAMYRCASSPLWAYGYTFGSGTRLTVV.

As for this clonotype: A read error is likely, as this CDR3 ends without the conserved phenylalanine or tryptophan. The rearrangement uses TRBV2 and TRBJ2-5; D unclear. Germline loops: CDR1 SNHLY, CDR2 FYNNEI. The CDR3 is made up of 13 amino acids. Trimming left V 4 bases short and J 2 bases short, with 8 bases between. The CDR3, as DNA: TGTGCCAGCAGTGGCGGCGGACAAGAGACCCAGTACTCC. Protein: CASSGGGQETQYS.

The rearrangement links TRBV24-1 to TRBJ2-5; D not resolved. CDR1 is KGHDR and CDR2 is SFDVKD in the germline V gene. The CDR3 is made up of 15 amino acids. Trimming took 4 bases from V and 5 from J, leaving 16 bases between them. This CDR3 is CATSDPVGIRETQYF. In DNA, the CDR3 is TGTGCCACCAGTGACCCCGTAGGGATTCGGGAGACCCAGTACTTC.

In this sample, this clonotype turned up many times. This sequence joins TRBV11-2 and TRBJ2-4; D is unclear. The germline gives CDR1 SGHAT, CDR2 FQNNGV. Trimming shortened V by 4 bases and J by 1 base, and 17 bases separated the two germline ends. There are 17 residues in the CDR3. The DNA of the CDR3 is TGTGCCAGCAGCTCACGAAGGGCTCGGGTGGCCAAAAACATTCAGTACTTC. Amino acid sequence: CASSSRRARVAKNIQYF.

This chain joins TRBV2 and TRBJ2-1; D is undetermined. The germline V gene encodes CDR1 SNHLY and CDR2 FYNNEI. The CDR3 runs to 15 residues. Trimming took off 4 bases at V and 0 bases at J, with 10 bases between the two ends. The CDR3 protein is CASSAPVSSYNEQFF. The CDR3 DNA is TGTGCCAGCAGTGCACCGGTGAGCTCCTACAATGAGCAGTTCTTC. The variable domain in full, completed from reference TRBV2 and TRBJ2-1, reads EPEVTQTPSHQVTQMGQEVILRCVPISNHLYFYWYRQILGQKVEFLVSFYNNEISEKSEIFDDQFSVERPDGSNFTLKIRSTKLEDSAMYFCASSAPVSSYNEQFFGPGTRLTVL.

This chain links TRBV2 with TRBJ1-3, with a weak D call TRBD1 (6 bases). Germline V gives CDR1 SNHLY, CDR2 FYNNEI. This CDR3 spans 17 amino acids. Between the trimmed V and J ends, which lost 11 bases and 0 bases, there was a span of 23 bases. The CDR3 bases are TGTGCCGGAGTCGGGGGGCCAGAGTTAATCTCTGGAAACACCATATATTTT. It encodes CAGVGGPELISGNTIYF.

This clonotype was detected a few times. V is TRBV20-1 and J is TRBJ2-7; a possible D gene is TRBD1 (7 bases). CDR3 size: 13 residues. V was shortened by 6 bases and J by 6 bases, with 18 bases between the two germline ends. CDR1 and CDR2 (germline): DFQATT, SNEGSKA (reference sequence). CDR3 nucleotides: TGCAGTGCACCACAGGACAGGAGGGGCGAGCAGTACTTC. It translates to CSAPQDRRGEQYF.

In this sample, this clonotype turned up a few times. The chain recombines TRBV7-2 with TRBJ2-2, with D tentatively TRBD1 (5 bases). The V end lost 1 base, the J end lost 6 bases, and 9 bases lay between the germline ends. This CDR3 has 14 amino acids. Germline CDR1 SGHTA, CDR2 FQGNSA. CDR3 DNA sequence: TGTGCCAGCAGCTTAGTTAGGGGCGCCGGGGAGCTGTTTTTT. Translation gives CASSLVRGAGELFF.

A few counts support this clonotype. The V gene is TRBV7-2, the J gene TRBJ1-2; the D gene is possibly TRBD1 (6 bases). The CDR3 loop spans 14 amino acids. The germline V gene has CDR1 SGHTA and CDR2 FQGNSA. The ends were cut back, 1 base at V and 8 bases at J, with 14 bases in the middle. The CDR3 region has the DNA TGTGCCAGCAGCTTAGAACCAGGGGCCGGCGGCTACACCTTC. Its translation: CASSLEPGAGGYTF.

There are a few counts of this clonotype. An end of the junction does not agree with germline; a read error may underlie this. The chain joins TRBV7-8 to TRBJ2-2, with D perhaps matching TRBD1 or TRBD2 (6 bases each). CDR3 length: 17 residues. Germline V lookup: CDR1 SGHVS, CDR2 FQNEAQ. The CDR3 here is CASSSQSGATNAGELFF. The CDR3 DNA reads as TGTGCCAGCAGCTCCCAATCGGGGGCAACGAACGCCGGGGAGCTGTTTTTT.

The CDR3 loop is CASSKLVTEQFF. The DNA for the CDR3 is TGTGCCAGCAGCAAACTAGTTACGGAGCAGTTCTTC. The rearrangement links TRBV28 to TRBJ2-5; possible D gene TRBD2, 5 bases. The end of the DNA is better explained by TRBJ2-1, so the J call may be wrong. Germline loops: CDR1 MDHEN, CDR2 SYDVKM. This CDR3 region has 12 residues.

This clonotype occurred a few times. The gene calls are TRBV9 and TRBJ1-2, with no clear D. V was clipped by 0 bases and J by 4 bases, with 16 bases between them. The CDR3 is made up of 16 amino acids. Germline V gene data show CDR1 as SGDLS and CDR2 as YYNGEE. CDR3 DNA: TGTGCCAGCAGCGTAGAAGGAGTCAGTGGCACCTATGGCTACACCTTC. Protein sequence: CASSVEGVSGTYGYTF. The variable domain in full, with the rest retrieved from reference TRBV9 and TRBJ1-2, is DSGVTQTPKHLITATGQRVTLRCSPRSGDLSVYWYQQSLDQGLQFLIQYYNGEERAKGNILERFSAQQFPDLHSELNLSSLELGDSALYFCASSVEGVSGTYGYTFGSGTRLTVV.

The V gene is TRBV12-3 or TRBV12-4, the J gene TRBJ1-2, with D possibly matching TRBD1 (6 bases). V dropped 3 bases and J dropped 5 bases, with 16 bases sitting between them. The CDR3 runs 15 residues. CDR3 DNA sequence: TGTGCCAGCAGTTTGAGGTCCAGGGGTTTATATGGCTACACCTTC. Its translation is CASSLRSRGLYGYTF.

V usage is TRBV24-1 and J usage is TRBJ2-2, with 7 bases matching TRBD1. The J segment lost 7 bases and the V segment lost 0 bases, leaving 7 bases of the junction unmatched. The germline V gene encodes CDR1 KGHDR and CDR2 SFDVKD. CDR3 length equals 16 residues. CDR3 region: CATSDLTRGSHGELFF. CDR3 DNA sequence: TGTGCCACCAGTGATTTGACCAGGGGGTCACACGGGGAGCTGTTTTTT.

This CDR3 reads CASSQGKWLSYNEQFF. Here the CDR3 DNA reads TGTGCCAGCAGCCAAGGGAAGTGGCTATCCTACAATGAGCAGTTCTTC. The rearrangement links TRBV14 to TRBJ2-1; D remains unclear. Germline CDR1 reads SGHDN; CDR2 reads FVKESK. V gave up 1 base and J gave up 1 base, with 11 bases separating them. The CDR3 runs to 16 residues.

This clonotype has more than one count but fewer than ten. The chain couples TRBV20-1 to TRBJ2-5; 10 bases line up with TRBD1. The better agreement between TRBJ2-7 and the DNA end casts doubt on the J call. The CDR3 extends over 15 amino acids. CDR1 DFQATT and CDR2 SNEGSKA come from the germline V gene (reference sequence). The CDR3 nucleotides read TGCAGTGCTACGTCGGGACAGGGGATAGGATACGAGCAGTACTTC. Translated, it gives CSATSGQGIGYEQYF.

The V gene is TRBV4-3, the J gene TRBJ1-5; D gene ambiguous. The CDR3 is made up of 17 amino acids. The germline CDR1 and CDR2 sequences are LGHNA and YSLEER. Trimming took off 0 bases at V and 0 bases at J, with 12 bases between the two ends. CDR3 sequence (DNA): TGCGCCAGCAGCCAAGACAGGTCCGGGAATAGCAATCAGCCCCAGCATTTT. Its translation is CASSQDRSGNSNQPQHF.

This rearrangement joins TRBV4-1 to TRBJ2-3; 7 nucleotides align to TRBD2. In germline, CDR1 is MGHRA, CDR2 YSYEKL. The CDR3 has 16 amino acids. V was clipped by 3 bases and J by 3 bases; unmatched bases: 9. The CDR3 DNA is TGCGCCAGCAGCCACCCAGGGAGGGAAAGGACAGATACGCAGTATTTT. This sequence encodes CASSHPGRERTDTQYF.

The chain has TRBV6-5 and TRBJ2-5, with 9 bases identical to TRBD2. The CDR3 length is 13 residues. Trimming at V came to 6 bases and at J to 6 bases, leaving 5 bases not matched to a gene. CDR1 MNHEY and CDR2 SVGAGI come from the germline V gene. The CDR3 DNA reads TGTGCCAGCAGCCAAGCGGGGGGAAAGACCCAGTACTTC. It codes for CASSQAGGKTQYF.

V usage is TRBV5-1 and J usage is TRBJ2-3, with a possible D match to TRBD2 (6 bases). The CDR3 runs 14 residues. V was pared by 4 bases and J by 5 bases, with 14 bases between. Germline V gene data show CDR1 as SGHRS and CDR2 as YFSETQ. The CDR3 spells CASSRGPSEDTQYF. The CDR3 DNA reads TGCGCCAGCAGCCGGGGACCTAGCGAAGATACGCAGTATTTT.